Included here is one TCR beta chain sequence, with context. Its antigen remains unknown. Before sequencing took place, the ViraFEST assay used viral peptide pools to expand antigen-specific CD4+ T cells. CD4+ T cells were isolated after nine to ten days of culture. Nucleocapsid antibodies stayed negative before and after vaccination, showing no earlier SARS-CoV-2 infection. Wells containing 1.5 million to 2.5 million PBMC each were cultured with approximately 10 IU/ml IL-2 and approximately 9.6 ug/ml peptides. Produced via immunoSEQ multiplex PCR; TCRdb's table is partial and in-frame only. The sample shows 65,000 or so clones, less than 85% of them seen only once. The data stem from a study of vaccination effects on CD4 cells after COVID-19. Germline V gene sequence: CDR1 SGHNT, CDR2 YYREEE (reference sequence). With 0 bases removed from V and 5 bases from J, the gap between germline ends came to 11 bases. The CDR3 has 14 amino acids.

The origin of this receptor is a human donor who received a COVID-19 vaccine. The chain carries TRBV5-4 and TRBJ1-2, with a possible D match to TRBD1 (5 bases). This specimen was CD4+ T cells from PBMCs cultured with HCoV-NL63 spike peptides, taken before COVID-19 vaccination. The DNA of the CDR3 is TGTGCCAGCAGCTTGGGGGACCGAAAATATGGCTACACCTTC. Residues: CASSLGDRKYGYTF.